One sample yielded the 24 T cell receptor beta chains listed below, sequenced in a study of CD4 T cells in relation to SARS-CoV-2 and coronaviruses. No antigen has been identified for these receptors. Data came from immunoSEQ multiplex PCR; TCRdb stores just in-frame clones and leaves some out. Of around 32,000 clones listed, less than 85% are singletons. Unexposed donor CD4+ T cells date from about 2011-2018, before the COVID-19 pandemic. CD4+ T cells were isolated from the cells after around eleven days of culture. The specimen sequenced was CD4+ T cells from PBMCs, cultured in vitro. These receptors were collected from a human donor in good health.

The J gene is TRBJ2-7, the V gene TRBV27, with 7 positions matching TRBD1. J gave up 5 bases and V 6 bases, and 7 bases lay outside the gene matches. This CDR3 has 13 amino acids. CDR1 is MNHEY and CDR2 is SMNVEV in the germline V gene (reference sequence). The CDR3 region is CASRFNRGDEQYF. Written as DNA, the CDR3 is TGTGCCAGCAGATTTAACAGGGGCGACGAGCAGTACTTC.

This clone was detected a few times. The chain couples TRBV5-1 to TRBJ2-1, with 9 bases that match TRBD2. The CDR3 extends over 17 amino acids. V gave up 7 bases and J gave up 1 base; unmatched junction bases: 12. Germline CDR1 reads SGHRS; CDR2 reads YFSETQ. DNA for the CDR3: TGCGCCAGCTCGGGGGGAGCGGGGGGTCCGTCCTACAATGAGCAGTTCTTC. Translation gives CASSGGAGGPSYNEQFF.

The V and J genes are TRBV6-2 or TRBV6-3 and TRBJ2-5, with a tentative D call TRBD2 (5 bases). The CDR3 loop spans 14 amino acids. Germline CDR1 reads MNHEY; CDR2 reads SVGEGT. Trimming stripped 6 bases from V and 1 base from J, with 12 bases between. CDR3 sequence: CASSTQDFQETQYF. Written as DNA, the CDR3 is TGTGCCAGCAGCACTCAGGACTTCCAAGAGACCCAGTACTTC.

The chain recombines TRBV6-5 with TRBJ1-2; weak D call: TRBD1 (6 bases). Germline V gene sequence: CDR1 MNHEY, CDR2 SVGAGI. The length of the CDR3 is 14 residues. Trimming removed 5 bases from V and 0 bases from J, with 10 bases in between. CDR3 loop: CASSTRQANYGYTF. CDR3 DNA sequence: TGTGCCAGCAGTACAAGACAGGCTAACTATGGCTACACCTTC.

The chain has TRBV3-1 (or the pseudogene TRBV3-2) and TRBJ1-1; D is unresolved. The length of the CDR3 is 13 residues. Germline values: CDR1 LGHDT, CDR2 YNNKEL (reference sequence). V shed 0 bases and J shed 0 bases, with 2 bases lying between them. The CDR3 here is CASSQDLNTEAFF. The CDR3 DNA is TGTGCCAGCAGCCAAGACCTGAACACTGAAGCTTTCTTT.

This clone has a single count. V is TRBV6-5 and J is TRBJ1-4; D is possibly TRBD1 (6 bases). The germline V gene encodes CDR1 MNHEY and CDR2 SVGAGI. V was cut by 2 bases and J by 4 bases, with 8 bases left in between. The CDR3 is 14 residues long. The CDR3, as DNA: TGTGCCAGCAGTTACGACAGGAATAATGAAAAACTGTTTTTT. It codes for CASSYDRNNEKLFF.

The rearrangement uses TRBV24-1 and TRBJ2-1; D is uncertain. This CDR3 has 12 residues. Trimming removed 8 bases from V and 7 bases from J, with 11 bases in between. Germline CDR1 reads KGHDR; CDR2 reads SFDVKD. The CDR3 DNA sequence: TGTGCCACCACATGCCGGTATAATGAGCAGTTCTTC. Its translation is CATTCRYNEQFF.

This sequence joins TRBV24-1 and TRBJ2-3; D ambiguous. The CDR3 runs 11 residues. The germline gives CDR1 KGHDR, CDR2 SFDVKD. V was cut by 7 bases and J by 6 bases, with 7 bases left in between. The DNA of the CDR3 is TGTGCCACCAGGTACATGGATACGCAGTATTTT. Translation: CATRYMDTQYF.

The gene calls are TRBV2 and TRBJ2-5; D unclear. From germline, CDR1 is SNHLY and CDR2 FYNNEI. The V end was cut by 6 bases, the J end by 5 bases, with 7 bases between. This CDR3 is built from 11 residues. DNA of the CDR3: TGTGCCAGCAGCCCGGAGGAGACCCAGTACTTC. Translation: CASSPEETQYF.

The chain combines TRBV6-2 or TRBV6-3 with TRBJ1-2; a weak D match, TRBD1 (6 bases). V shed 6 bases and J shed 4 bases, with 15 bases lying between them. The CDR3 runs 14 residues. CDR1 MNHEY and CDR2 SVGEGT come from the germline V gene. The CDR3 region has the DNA TGTGCCAGCAGGCCTTACAGGGACGGCTATGGCTACACCTTC. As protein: CASRPYRDGYGYTF.

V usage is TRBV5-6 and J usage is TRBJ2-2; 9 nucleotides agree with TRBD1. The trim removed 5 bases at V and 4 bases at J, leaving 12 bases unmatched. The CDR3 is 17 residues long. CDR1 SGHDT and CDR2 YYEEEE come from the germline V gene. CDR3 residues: CASSPGVGTGLTGELFF. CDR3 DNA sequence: TGTGCCAGCAGTCCGGGGGTAGGGACAGGGCTCACCGGGGAGCTGTTTTTT.

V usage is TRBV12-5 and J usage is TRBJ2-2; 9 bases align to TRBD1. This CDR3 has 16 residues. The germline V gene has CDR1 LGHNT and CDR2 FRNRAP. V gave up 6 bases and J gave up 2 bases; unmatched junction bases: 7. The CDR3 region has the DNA TGTGCTAGTGGCCCGGAGGACAGGGGAAACACCGGGGAGCTGTTTTTT. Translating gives CASGPEDRGNTGELFF.

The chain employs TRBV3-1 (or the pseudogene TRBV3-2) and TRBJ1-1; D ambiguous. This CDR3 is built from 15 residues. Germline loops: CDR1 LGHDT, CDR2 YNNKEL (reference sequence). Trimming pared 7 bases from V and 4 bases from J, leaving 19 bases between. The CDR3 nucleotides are TGTGCCAGCACCCGGCTTGACGGCGGATCCACTGAAGCTTTCTTT. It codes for CASTRLDGGSTEAFF.

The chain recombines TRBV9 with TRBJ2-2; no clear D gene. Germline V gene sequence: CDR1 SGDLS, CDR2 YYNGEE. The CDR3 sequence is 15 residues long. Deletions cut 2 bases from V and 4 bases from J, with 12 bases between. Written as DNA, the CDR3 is TGTGCCAGCAGCGTTATGGCGTCGGGCACCGGGGAGCTGTTTTTT. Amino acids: CASSVMASGTGELFF. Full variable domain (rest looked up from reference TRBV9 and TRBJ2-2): DSGVTQTPKHLITATGQRVTLRCSPRSGDLSVYWYQQSLDQGLQFLIQYYNGEERAKGNILERFSAQQFPDLHSELNLSSLELGDSALYFCASSVMASGTGELFFGEGSRLTVL.

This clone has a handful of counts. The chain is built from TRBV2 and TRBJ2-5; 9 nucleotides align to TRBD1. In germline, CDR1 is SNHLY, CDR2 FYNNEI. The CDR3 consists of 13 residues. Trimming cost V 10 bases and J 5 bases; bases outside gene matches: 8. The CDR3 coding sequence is TGTGCCATCCATACAGGGGGCGGGGAGACCCAGTACTTC. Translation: CAIHTGGGETQYF.

In DNA, the CDR3 is TGTGCCAGCTCACCTCCGGACAGAAGGCAAGAGACCCAGTACTTC. Protein sequence: CASSPPDRRQETQYF. This chain uses TRBV18 with TRBJ2-5, with D possibly TRBD1 on 6 matching bases. The CDR3 has 15 amino acids. The V gene lost 3 bases and the J gene lost 2 bases, with 13 bases spanning the gap. Germline loops: CDR1 KGHSH, CDR2 LQKENI. The full variable domain, completed using reference TRBV18 and TRBJ2-5, is NAGVMQNPRHLVRRRGQEARLRCSPMKGHSHVYWYRQLPEEGLKFMVYLQKENIIDESGMPKERFSAEFPKEGPSILRIQQVVRGDSAAYFCASSPPDRRQETQYFGPGTRLLVL.

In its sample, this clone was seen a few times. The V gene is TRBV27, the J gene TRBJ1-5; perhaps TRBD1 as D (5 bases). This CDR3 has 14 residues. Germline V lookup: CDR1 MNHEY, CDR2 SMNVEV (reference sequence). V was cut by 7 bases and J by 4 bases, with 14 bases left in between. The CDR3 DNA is TGTGCCAGCAAGGAGGGGCAGGGAAATCAGCCCCAGCATTTT. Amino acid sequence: CASKEGQGNQPQHF.

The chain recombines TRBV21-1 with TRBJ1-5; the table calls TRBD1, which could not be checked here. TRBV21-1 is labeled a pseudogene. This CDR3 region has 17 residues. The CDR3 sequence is CASSIPGQGLPNQPQHF. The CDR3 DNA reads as TGTGCCAGCAGCATTCCGGGACAGGGGCTCCCCAATCAGCCCCAGCATTTT.

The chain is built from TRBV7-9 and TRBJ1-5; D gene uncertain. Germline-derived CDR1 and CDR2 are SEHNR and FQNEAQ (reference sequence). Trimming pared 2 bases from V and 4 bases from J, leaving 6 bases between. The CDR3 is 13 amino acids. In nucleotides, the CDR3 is TGTGCCAGCAGCTTACAGGAAAATCAGCCCCAGCATTTT. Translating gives CASSLQENQPQHF. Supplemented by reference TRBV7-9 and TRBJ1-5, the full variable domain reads DTGVSQNPRHKITKRGQNVTFRCDPISEHNRLYWYRQTLGQGPEFLTYFQNEAQLEKSRLLSDRFSAERPKGSFSTLEIQRTEQGDSAMYLCASSLQENQPQHFGDGTRLSIL.

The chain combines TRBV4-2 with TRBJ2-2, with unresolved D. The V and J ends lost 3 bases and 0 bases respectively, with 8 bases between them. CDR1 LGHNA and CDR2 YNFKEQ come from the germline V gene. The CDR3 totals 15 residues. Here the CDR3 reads CASSHGFTNTGELFF. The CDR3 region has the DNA TGTGCCAGCAGCCATGGGTTCACGAACACCGGGGAGCTGTTTTTT.

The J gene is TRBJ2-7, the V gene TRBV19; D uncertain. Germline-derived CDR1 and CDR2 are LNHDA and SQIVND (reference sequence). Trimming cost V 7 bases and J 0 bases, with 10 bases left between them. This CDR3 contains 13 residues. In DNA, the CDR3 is TGTGCCAGTAAGGCCGCGAGCTCCTACGAGCAGTACTTC. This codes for CASKAASSYEQYF. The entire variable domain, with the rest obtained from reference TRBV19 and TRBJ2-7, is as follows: DGGITQSPKYLFRKEGQNVTLSCEQNLNHDAMYWYRQDPGQGLRLIYYSQIVNDFQKGDIAEGYSVSREKKESFPLTVTSAQKNPTAFYLCASKAASSYEQYFGPGTRLTVT.

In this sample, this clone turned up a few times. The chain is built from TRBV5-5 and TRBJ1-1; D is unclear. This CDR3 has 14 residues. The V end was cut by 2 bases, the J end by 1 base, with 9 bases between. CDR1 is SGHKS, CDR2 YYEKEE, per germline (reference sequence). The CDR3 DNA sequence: TGTGCCAGCAGCTTTAATGACGGGAACACTGAAGCTTTCTTT. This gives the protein CASSFNDGNTEAFF. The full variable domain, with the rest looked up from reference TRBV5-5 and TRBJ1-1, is DAGVTQSPTHLIKTRGQQVTLRCSPISGHKSVSWYQQVLGQGPQFIFQYYEKEERGRGNFPDRFSARQFPNYSSELNVNALLLGDSALYLCASSFNDGNTEAFFGQGTRLTVV.

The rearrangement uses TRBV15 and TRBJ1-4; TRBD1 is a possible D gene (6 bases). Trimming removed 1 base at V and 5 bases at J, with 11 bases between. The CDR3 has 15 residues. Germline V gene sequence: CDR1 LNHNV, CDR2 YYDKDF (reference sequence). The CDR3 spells CATSRAGTYNEKLFF. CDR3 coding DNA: TGTGCCACCAGCAGAGCAGGGACATACAATGAAAAACTGTTTTTT. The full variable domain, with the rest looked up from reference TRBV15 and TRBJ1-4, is DAMVIQNPRYQVTQFGKPVTLSCSQTLNHNVMYWYQQKSSQAPKLLFHYYDKDFNNEADTPDNFQSRRPNTSFCFLDIRSPGLGDTAMYLCATSRAGTYNEKLFFGSGTQLSVL.

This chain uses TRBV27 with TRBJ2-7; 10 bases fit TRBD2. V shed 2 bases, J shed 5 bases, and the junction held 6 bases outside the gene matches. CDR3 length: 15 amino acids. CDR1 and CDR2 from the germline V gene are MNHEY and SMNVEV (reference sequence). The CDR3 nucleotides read TGTGCCAGCAGTTTACGCGGGACTAGCGAAAACGAGCAGTACTTC. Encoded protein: CASSLRGTSENEQYF.